What follows are 8 T cell receptor beta chains derived from one specimen sequenced in a study of graft-versus-host responses after intestinal transplantation. The assay was immunoSEQ multiplex PCR, and TCRdb's table has in-frame clones only and misses some. The sample carries roughly 60,000 clones, 90% to 95% recorded once. Here the sequenced sample was PBMCs, taken 118 to 130 days after intestinal transplantation. These receptors all come from a human patient who received an intestinal transplant, so some T cells may come from the graft donor.

V is TRBV5-1 and J is TRBJ2-7; D gene uncertain. Trimming left V 6 bases short and J 4 bases short, with 11 bases between. CDR3 length equals 12 residues. From germline, CDR1 is SGHRS and CDR2 YFSETQ. The CDR3 region is CASTGETYEQYF. CDR3 bases: TGCGCCAGCACTGGGGAAACGTACGAGCAGTACTTC.

The J gene is TRBJ2-5, the V gene TRBV11-1, with 11 positions matching TRBD1. CDR1 and CDR2 (germline): SGHAT, FQDESV (reference sequence). The J segment lost 5 bases and the V segment lost 6 bases, leaving 11 bases of the junction unmatched. This CDR3 spans 16 amino acids. In DNA form, the CDR3 reads TGTGCCAGCAGTCGCGGACAGGGGGCGCGGTGGGAGACCCAGTACTTC. This sequence encodes CASSRGQGARWETQYF.

V gene TRBV11-2 combines with J gene TRBJ2-7; D gene unclear. V was shortened by 2 bases and J by 0 bases, with 11 bases between the two germline ends. This CDR3 has 15 residues. Germline loops: CDR1 SGHAT, CDR2 FQNNGV. The CDR3, as DNA: TGTGCCAGCAGCTTAATTGATTCCGGCTCCTACGAGCAGTACTTC. This gives the protein CASSLIDSGSYEQYF.

This chain uses TRBV5-1 with TRBJ2-7; maybe TRBD1 (6 bases). The CDR3 extends over 16 amino acids. Between the trimmed V and J ends, which lost 3 bases and 0 bases, there was a span of 16 bases. The germline V gene encodes CDR1 SGHRS and CDR2 YFSETQ. DNA for the CDR3: TGCGCCAGCAGCTCCCTATTGACAGGCGACTCCTACGAGCAGTACTTC. Protein product: CASSSLLTGDSYEQYF.

This chain links TRBV4-1 with TRBJ2-7; D is uncertain. The V end lost 3 bases, the J end lost 3 bases, and 9 bases lay between the germline ends. This CDR3 is 13 amino acids long. Looked up from germline, CDR1 is MGHRA and CDR2 is YSYEKL. CDR3 protein: CASSQVGFYEQYF. The CDR3 DNA reads as TGCGCCAGCAGCCAGGTGGGGTTCTACGAGCAGTACTTC.

The J gene is TRBJ2-7, the V gene TRBV15, with a tentative D call TRBD1 (7 bases). There are 16 residues in the CDR3. Germline loops: CDR1 LNHNV, CDR2 YYDKDF (reference sequence). The V end lost 1 base, the J end lost 5 bases, and 18 bases lay between the germline ends. The CDR3 region has the DNA TGTGCCACCAGCAGAGCTTCCGGGGGCAGGGGGGACGAGCAGTACTTC. It specifies CATSRASGGRGDEQYF.

The genes are TRBV28 and TRBJ1-4, with D hard to call. V was clipped by 3 bases and J by 4 bases, with 9 bases between them. The length of the CDR3 is 14 residues. Germline V lookup: CDR1 MDHEN, CDR2 SYDVKM. In DNA, the CDR3 is TGTGCCAGCAGTTTTGACGGTTTTAATGAAAAACTGTTTTTT. Its protein product is CASSFDGFNEKLFF. Filled out from reference TRBV28 and TRBJ1-4, the complete variable domain reads DVKVTQSSRYLVKRTGEKVFLECVQDMDHENMFWYRQDPGLGLRLIYFSYDVKMKEKGDIPEGYSVSREKKERFSLILESASTNQTSMYLCASSFDGFNEKLFFGSGTQLSVL.

This clone was recorded once. The rearrangement links TRBV28 to TRBJ2-3; 9 bases line up with TRBD2. CDR1 MDHEN and CDR2 SYDVKM come from the germline V gene. The CDR3 totals 15 residues. V lost 5 bases, J lost 2 bases, and 5 bases stayed unmatched. The CDR3 protein is CASSPLAGPTDTQYF. For the CDR3, the DNA is TGTGCCAGCAGTCCCCTAGCGGGACCCACAGATACGCAGTATTTT.